The 29 T cell receptor beta chains reported below all come from one sample, sequenced in a study of shared clonotypes between healthy human individuals. CD45RO-negative CD8 cells positively selected for CCR7 made up the naive population, which excluded terminally differentiated effector memory CD45RA+ cells. TCRdb keeps only in-frame clones here, not all; method: immunoSEQ multiplex PCR. The data show approximately 2,200,000 clones, about 92% seen once. Sequencing used naive CD8+ T cells from PBMCs. Source of these receptors: a man aged 18 to 35 in good health. Some clones in this sample may be carry-over from other donors' samples.

The V call is TRBV4-1, the J call TRBJ1-4; D is ambiguous. Trimming took off 1 base at V and 8 bases at J, with 14 bases between the two ends. Germline loops: CDR1 MGHRA, CDR2 YSYEKL. CDR3 length equals 15 residues. This chain's CDR3 is CASSQVAGVGEKLFF. CDR3 coding DNA: TGCGCCAGCAGCCAAGTAGCCGGGGTCGGAGAAAAACTGTTTTTT.

V and J are TRBV27 and TRBJ2-7, with 8 nucleotides matching TRBD2. Unmatched junction bases numbered 15, after V lost 3 bases and J lost 5 bases. The germline gives CDR1 MNHEY, CDR2 SMNVEV (reference sequence). This CDR3 spans 17 amino acids. DNA of the CDR3: TGTGCCAGCAGTTTCCGGCGTCGAGGGCGGGAGGACAACGAGCAGTACTTC. It encodes CASSFRRRGREDNEQYF.

The V gene is TRBV7-9, the J gene TRBJ2-3, with D uncertain. Between the trimmed V and J ends, which lost 3 bases and 5 bases, there was a span of 15 bases. CDR1 SEHNR and CDR2 FQNEAQ come from the germline V gene (reference sequence). The CDR3 extends over 15 amino acids. CDR3 sequence reads: CASSLAGPEEDTQYF. The CDR3 DNA sequence: TGTGCCAGCAGCTTGGCAGGCCCCGAGGAAGATACGCAGTATTTT.

In this sample, this clone turned up once. The gene calls are TRBV5-6 and TRBJ1-1, with D tentatively TRBD1 (6 bases). Germline V gives CDR1 SGHDT, CDR2 YYEEEE. The CDR3 runs to 15 residues. The ends were cut back, 3 bases at V and 7 bases at J, with 19 bases in the middle. The CDR3 sequence: CASSWSGSLGGEAFF. Written as DNA, the CDR3 is TGTGCCAGCAGCTGGTCAGGGTCTTTAGGGGGTGAAGCTTTCTTT.

This clone has just one count. This rearrangement joins TRBV27 to TRBJ2-7; D gene ambiguous. This CDR3 is built from 14 residues. CDR1 and CDR2 from the germline V gene are MNHEY and SMNVEV (reference sequence). Trimming removed 6 bases at V and 0 bases at J, with 12 bases between. The CDR3 DNA reads TGTGCCAGCAGCAGGATTCGGAGCTCCTACGAGCAGTACTTC. This gives the protein CASSRIRSSYEQYF.

The chain carries TRBV28 and TRBJ1-3; TRBD1 is a possible D gene (5 bases). The germline V and J ends were trimmed by 1 base and 4 bases, with 23 bases remaining between them. Germline V gives CDR1 MDHEN, CDR2 SYDVKM. The CDR3 loop spans 19 amino acids. CDR3 amino acids: CASSLFFSSGRLGGNTIYF. The CDR3 DNA follows: TGTGCCAGCAGTTTATTTTTCTCTTCGGGACGGCTCGGGGGAAACACCATATATTTT.

The genes are TRBV28 and TRBJ2-7, with a possible D match to TRBD1 (6 bases). Germline loops: CDR1 MDHEN, CDR2 SYDVKM. V lost 5 bases, J lost 3 bases, and 14 bases lay in between. The CDR3 consists of 14 residues. The DNA of the CDR3 is TGTGCCAGCAGTCCCCGGGACACTTACTACGAGCAGTACTTC. Protein sequence: CASSPRDTYYEQYF. Full variable domain (remainder filled in from reference TRBV28 and TRBJ2-7): DVKVTQSSRYLVKRTGEKVFLECVQDMDHENMFWYRQDPGLGLRLIYFSYDVKMKEKGDIPEGYSVSREKKERFSLILESASTNQTSMYLCASSPRDTYYEQYFGPGTRLTVT.

The chain is built from TRBV27 and TRBJ2-3, with D tentatively TRBD1 (6 bases). Trimming removed 6 bases at V and 0 bases at J, with 16 bases between. The germline V gene has CDR1 MNHEY and CDR2 SMNVEV (reference sequence). CDR3 length: 16 amino acids. The CDR3 DNA is TGTGCCAGCAGGCTCGAGGGGGTGGGAAGCACAGATACGCAGTATTTT. Translation: CASRLEGVGSTDTQYF.

The genes are TRBV11-2 and TRBJ1-2; 7 bases fit TRBD1. Germline V gene sequence: CDR1 SGHAT, CDR2 FQNNGV. The junction had 3 bases not matched to a gene; V was cut back by 2 bases and J by 3 bases. This CDR3 comprises 14 residues. CDR3 DNA: TGTGCCAGCAGCTTACCCGGGACAGACTATGGCTACACCTTC. Amino acids: CASSLPGTDYGYTF. The full variable domain, completed using reference TRBV11-2 and TRBJ1-2, is EAGVAQSPRYKIIEKRQSVAFWCNPISGHATLYWYQQILGQGPKLLIQFQNNGVVDDSQLPKDRFSAERLKGVDSTLKIQPAKLEDSAVYLCASSLPGTDYGYTFGSGTRLTVV.

This clone was seen once. The same CDR3 arises from other DNA sequences in this sample as well. This chain links TRBV6-5 with TRBJ1-2; a weak D match, TRBD1 (5 bases). This CDR3 spans 13 amino acids. Trimming stripped 0 bases from V and 6 bases from J, with 8 bases between. CDR1 is MNHEY and CDR2 is SVGAGI in the germline V gene. CDR3 bases: TGTGCCAGCAGTTACTCGGAGGGGAATGGCTACACCTTC. Amino acid sequence: CASSYSEGNGYTF.

The chain is built from TRBV9 and TRBJ2-2; 7 bases map to TRBD1. The germline CDR1 and CDR2 sequences are SGDLS and YYNGEE. The CDR3 is made up of 15 amino acids. Trimming at V came to 7 bases and at J to 0 bases, leaving 6 bases not matched to a gene. Written as DNA, the CDR3 is TGTGCCAGCTCCCGGACAGGATCGAACACCGGGGAGCTGTTTTTT. This codes for CASSRTGSNTGELFF. Based on the CDR3 plus reference TRBV9 and TRBJ2-2, the full variable domain is DSGVTQTPKHLITATGQRVTLRCSPRSGDLSVYWYQQSLDQGLQFLIQYYNGEERAKGNILERFSAQQFPDLHSELNLSSLELGDSALYFCASSRTGSNTGELFFGEGSRLTVL.

The rearrangement joins TRBV27 to TRBJ2-1; 9 positions match TRBD2. V dropped 2 bases and J dropped 6; count of bases not matched to a gene: 17. The germline gives CDR1 MNHEY, CDR2 SMNVEV (reference sequence). The CDR3 runs 19 residues. The CDR3 bases are TGTGCCAGCAGTTTAAGATTCCCGGGACTAGCTCCTCAAGGCAATGAGCAGTTCTTC. Its translation: CASSLRFPGLAPQGNEQFF.

The chain uses TRBV29-1 and TRBJ1-2, with 8 bases that match TRBD1. J gave up 8 bases and V 5 bases, and 7 bases lay outside the gene matches. The CDR3 runs 12 residues. CDR1 is SQVTM, CDR2 ANQGSEA, per germline. The CDR3 DNA is TGCAGCGTTTCAGGACAGGGCGGAGGCTACACCTTC. It encodes CSVSGQGGGYTF.

This clone was detected only once. J is TRBJ1-1 and V is TRBV11-2; D is unresolved. V dropped 3 bases and J dropped 0 bases, with 8 bases sitting between them. The V gene's germline CDR1 is SGHAT and CDR2 FQNNGV. This CDR3 is built from 14 residues. For the CDR3, the DNA is TGTGCCAGCAGCTTGATTGCAATGAACACTGAAGCTTTCTTT. Protein: CASSLIAMNTEAFF. The complete variable domain, with remaining parts taken from reference TRBV11-2 and TRBJ1-1, reads EAGVAQSPRYKIIEKRQSVAFWCNPISGHATLYWYQQILGQGPKLLIQFQNNGVVDDSQLPKDRFSAERLKGVDSTLKIQPAKLEDSAVYLCASSLIAMNTEAFFGQGTRLTVV.

The genes are TRBV4-3 and TRBJ1-2, with a weak D call TRBD1 (6 bases). V was cut by 6 bases and J by 0 bases, with 23 bases left in between. Germline loops: CDR1 LGHNA, CDR2 YSLEER. This CDR3 spans 18 amino acids. The CDR3 DNA reads as TGCGCCAGCAGTCGCGAGGGGGACTTTCCTTCAGCTAACTATGGCTACACCTTC. This encodes CASSREGDFPSANYGYTF.

This clone appeared once. The chain is built from TRBV27 and TRBJ2-5; D tentatively reads TRBD1 or TRBD2 (6 bases each). This CDR3 spans 18 amino acids. From germline, CDR1 is MNHEY and CDR2 SMNVEV (reference sequence). V lost 6 bases and J lost 0, with 23 bases in between. The CDR3 here is CASSYSPPGAQYQETQYF. The CDR3 DNA reads TGTGCCAGCAGCTATTCCCCGCCGGGGGCCCAGTACCAAGAGACCCAGTACTTC.

V and J are TRBV21-1 and TRBJ2-7; the DNA was not used to check the table's D call, TRBD2. TRBV21-1 has pseudogene status. The CDR3 has 14 residues. The CDR3 DNA sequence: TGTGCCAGCAGCAAATTCCTTCCCGGGTGGGAGCAGTACTTC. It is translated as CASSKFLPGWEQYF.

The V call is TRBV21-1, the J call TRBJ1-3. TRBV21-1 is a known pseudogene. The CDR3 length is 19 residues. The CDR3, as DNA: TGTGCCAGCAGCCACCTTGGAGCAAAGGGGAGATTCTCTGGAAACACCATATATTTT. It yields the protein CASSHLGAKGRFSGNTIYF.

The J gene is TRBJ2-3, the V gene TRBV5-1, with D possibly TRBD2 on 6 matching bases. The CDR3 is made up of 16 amino acids. Germline lookup yields CDR1 SGHRS and CDR2 YFSETQ. Trimming stripped 4 bases from V and 4 bases from J, with 19 bases between. In nucleotides, the CDR3 is TGCGCCAGCAGCGACCCTTTTACGGGAGCTCCAGATACGCAGTATTTT. The encoded protein is CASSDPFTGAPDTQYF.

J is TRBJ2-2 and V is TRBV11-2; D perhaps matches TRBD1 (6 bases). This CDR3 has 17 residues. The V gene lost 0 bases and the J gene lost 2 bases, with 13 bases spanning the gap. CDR1 and CDR2 from the germline V gene are SGHAT and FQNNGV. CDR3 in DNA: TGTGCCAGCAGCTTAGAAGCCAGGGGAATAAACACCGGGGAGCTGTTTTTT. It is translated as CASSLEARGINTGELFF.

V usage is TRBV25-1 and J usage is TRBJ1-1; 7 bases align to TRBD1. V trimming: 7 bases; J trimming: 5 bases; junction bases outside the gene matches: 7. The germline CDR1 and CDR2 sequences are MGHDK and SYGVNS. CDR3 length equals 13 residues. CDR3 DNA: TGTGCCAGCAAACCGGGACAGTGGACTGAAGCTTTCTTT. Amino acid sequence: CASKPGQWTEAFF.

The chain has TRBV7-9 and TRBJ1-2, with D unresolved. The CDR3 totals 14 residues. Germline V gene lookup returns CDR1 SEHNR and CDR2 FQNEAQ (reference sequence). The V gene lost 1 base and the J gene lost 0 bases, with 6 bases spanning the gap. The CDR3 loop is CASSLVLANYGYTF. CDR3 DNA sequence: TGTGCCAGCAGCTTAGTCTTAGCTAACTATGGCTACACCTTC.

The V gene is TRBV4-1, the J gene TRBJ2-1; a weak D match, TRBD2 (6 bases). From germline, CDR1 is MGHRA and CDR2 YSYEKL. The CDR3 contains 18 residues. V lost 0 bases, J lost 4 bases, and 19 bases lay in between. The CDR3 nucleotides read TGCGCCAGCAGCCAAGACCCCGGGGGTACGGGGATATACAATGAGCAGTTCTTC. Amino acid sequence: CASSQDPGGTGIYNEQFF.

The chain uses TRBV27 and TRBJ2-1, with D maybe TRBD2 (6 bases). The CDR3 spans 18 residues. With 1 base removed from V and 6 bases from J, the gap between germline ends came to 22 bases. Germline V gene sequence: CDR1 MNHEY, CDR2 SMNVEV (reference sequence). The CDR3 region has the DNA TGTGCCAGCAGTTTATTATCCCCGCGGGGCTTAATCGGCAATGAGCAGTTCTTC. It codes for CASSLLSPRGLIGNEQFF.

About this clone itself: This CDR3 is also generated by other DNA sequences in the sample. J is TRBJ2-3 and V is TRBV9; 7 positions match TRBD2. The ends lost 0 bases at V and 0 bases at J; junction bases unmatched: 1. Looked up from germline, CDR1 is SGDLS and CDR2 is YYNGEE. The CDR3 is 15 residues long. The CDR3 nucleotides are TGTGCCAGCAGCGTAGGCGGGGGAAGCACAGATACGCAGTATTTT. This codes for CASSVGGGSTDTQYF. The complete variable domain, with remaining parts taken from reference TRBV9 and TRBJ2-3, reads DSGVTQTPKHLITATGQRVTLRCSPRSGDLSVYWYQQSLDQGLQFLIQYYNGEERAKGNILERFSAQQFPDLHSELNLSSLELGDSALYFCASSVGGGSTDTQYFGPGTRLTVL.

The V call is TRBV28, the J call TRBJ2-7; TRBD2 agrees at 14 bases. Germline V gene sequence: CDR1 MDHEN, CDR2 SYDVKM. V lost 5 bases, J lost 3 bases, and 3 bases stayed unmatched. This CDR3 contains 15 residues. The CDR3 DNA reads TGTGCCAGCAGTACGGGACTAGCGGGAGTCTACGAGCAGTACTTC. Translated, it gives CASSTGLAGVYEQYF.

The J gene is TRBJ2-2, the V gene TRBV9; TRBD2 matches 12 bases. The CDR3 consists of 17 residues. Germline CDR1 reads SGDLS; CDR2 reads YYNGEE. With 0 bases clipped from V and 7 bases from J, the junction kept 7 bases outside the gene matches. The DNA of the CDR3 is TGTGCCAGCAGCGTAGGGCTAGCGGGAGGGCTTGGCGGGGAGCTGTTTTTT. This translates into CASSVGLAGGLGGELFF.

The chain uses TRBV6-6 and TRBJ1-2; no clear D. CDR3 length: 15 amino acids. The V gene's germline CDR1 is MNHNY and CDR2 SVGAGI (reference sequence). The V and J ends lost 2 bases and 6 bases respectively, with 16 bases between them. The CDR3 DNA is TGTGCCAGCAGTTACAGTTCAGGCGATGGGGATGGCTACACCTTC. Its protein is CASSYSSGDGDGYTF.

This rearrangement joins TRBV4-1 to TRBJ2-7, with 9 bases matching TRBD1. The V segment lost 2 bases and the J segment 3 bases; nucleotides outside the gene matches: 8. Germline assignment: CDR1 MGHRA and CDR2 YSYEKL. The CDR3 covers 16 residues. CDR3 sequence reads: CASSQSRGTGIYEQYF. CDR3 in DNA: TGCGCCAGCAGCCAATCCCGGGGGACAGGGATCTACGAGCAGTACTTC.